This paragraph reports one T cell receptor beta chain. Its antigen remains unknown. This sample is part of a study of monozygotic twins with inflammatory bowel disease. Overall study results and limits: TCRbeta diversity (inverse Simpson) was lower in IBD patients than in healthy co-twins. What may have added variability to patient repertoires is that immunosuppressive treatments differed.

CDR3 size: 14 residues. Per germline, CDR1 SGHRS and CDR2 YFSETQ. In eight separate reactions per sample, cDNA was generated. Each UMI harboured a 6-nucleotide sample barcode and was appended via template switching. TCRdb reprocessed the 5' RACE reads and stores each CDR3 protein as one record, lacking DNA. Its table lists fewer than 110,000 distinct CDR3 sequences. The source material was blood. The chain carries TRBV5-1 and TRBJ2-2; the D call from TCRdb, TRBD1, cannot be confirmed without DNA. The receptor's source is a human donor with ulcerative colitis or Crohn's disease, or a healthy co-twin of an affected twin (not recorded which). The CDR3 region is CATQGSPNTGELFF.